This TCR beta chain came from a study of blood T cell repertoires in COVID-19. Whole-study context: The analysed material was cDNA or gDNA that came from T cells, B-cell-depleted T cells, or PBMCs.

Participants came from fewer than 25 US areas, aged about 18 to 89 years. Allocation to cohorts depended on clinical history reported by the participants. Assay used: immunoSEQ multiplex PCR; TCRdb lists only in-frame clones, some missing. The profile shows more than 200,000 clones, around 86% of them singletons. The source material was PBMCs or T cells enriched from blood (not recorded which). This TCR was sampled from a woman in her forties or fifties who had recovered from COVID-19.

CDR3 sequence (DNA): TGTGCCAGCAGCCACCACCCAGTAAACTCCTACAATGAGCAGTTCTTC. Translation gives CASSHHPVNSYNEQFF. V gene TRBV21-1 combines with J gene TRBJ2-1; the table gives TRBD1 as D, unverified against the DNA. TRBV21-1 is a listed pseudogene. The CDR3 length is 16 residues.